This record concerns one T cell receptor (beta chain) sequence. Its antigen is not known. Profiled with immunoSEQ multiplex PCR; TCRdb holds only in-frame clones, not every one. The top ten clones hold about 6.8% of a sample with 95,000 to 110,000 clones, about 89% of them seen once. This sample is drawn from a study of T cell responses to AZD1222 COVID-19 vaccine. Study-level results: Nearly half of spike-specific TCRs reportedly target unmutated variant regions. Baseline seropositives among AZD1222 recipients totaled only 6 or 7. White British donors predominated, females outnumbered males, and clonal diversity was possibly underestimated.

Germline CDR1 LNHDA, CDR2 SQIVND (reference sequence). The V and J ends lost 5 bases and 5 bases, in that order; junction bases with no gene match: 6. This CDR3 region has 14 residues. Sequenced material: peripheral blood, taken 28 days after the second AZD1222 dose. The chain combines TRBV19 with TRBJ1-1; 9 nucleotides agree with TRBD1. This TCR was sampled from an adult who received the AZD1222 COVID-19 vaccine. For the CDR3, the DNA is TGTGCCAGTAGTTTACAGGGGGCGCGGACTGAAGCTTTCTTT. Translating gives CASSLQGARTEAFF.